This T cell receptor (beta chain) comes out of a study of T-cell reconstitution after alpha-beta-depleted transplantation in children. Between the trimmed V and J ends, which lost 8 bases and 0 bases, there was a span of 14 bases. The CDR3 is 14 residues long. CDR1 and CDR2 from the germline V gene are MNHNS and SASEGT. Unique molecular identifiers were built into the TCRbeta library. TCRdb re-derived calls from the PCR reads in MiXCR, one entry per CDR3 protein. This sample yields 350,000 to 450,000 distinct CDR3 sequences, of which just over 20% are seen a single time; 3% to 4.5% belongs to the top ten. This clonotype showed up just a few times.

The receptor's source is a human donor who donated a stem cell graft to a child with acute myeloid leukemia. The chain employs TRBV6-1 and TRBJ2-7; the D gene could be TRBD1 or TRBD2 (5 bases each). The sequences come from PBMCs from the stem cell graft donor, collected from the stem cell graft. CDR3 loop: CASPRGLGSYEQYF. The CDR3 nucleotides are TGTGCCAGCCCGAGGGGATTGGGCTCCTACGAGCAGTACTTC.